Each of the 31 T cell receptor beta chains below was sequenced from the same sample in a study of regulatory T cells. Study-wide results and limits: In CD3G-deficient patients, conventional CD4+ T cells were enriched for hydrophobic CDR3 residues at positions 6 and 7.

Primers: 52 TRBV forward and 13 TRBJ reverse. The assay was immunoSEQ multiplex PCR, and TCRdb's table has in-frame clones only and misses some. The repertoire has about 35,000 clones, 70% to 90% of them found once; the top ten carry more than 2%. Antigens for these TCRs are unknown. The sequenced sample consisted of conventional CD4+ T cells sorted from blood. These receptors were obtained from a person in their late teens or twenties with CD3G deficiency.

The chain joins TRBV11-2 to TRBJ1-6, with D unresolved. Germline V gene sequence: CDR1 SGHAT, CDR2 FQNNGV. Trimming took off 5 bases at V and 8 bases at J, with 13 bases between the two ends. This CDR3 is built from 14 residues. CDR3 coding DNA: TGTGCCAGCAGCGCCGGGCAGCCGCATTCACCCCTCCACTTT. This codes for CASSAGQPHSPLHF. The variable domain in full, completed from reference TRBV11-2 and TRBJ1-6, reads EAGVAQSPRYKIIEKRQSVAFWCNPISGHATLYWYQQILGQGPKLLIQFQNNGVVDDSQLPKDRFSAERLKGVDSTLKIQPAKLEDSAVYLCASSAGQPHSPLHFGNGTRLTVT.

The chain employs TRBV6-6 and TRBJ1-2; tentatively, D is TRBD1 (5 bases). The germline CDR1 and CDR2 sequences are MNHNY and SVGAGI (reference sequence). The CDR3 covers 14 residues. With 5 bases removed from V and 8 bases from J, the gap between germline ends came to 18 bases. CDR3 protein: CASSHHGTLKGYTF. CDR3 coding DNA: TGTGCCAGCAGTCACCACGGGACGCTCAAGGGCTACACCTTC.

The chain links TRBV28 to TRBJ2-3; 7 bases map to TRBD2. J lost 1 base, V lost 1 base, and 5 bases had no gene match. From germline, CDR1 is MDHEN and CDR2 SYDVKM. The length of the CDR3 is 16 residues. Here the CDR3 reads CASSLSGLSGTDTQYF. CDR3 nucleotide sequence: TGTGCCAGCAGTTTATCGGGACTAAGCGGCACAGATACGCAGTATTTT.

In this sample, this clone turned up a few times. The rearrangement joins TRBV28 to TRBJ2-7; 10 bases align to TRBD2. The V gene end was trimmed by 1 base and the J gene end by 4 bases; junction bases not matched to a gene: 4. This CDR3 comprises 15 residues. Germline V gene data show CDR1 as MDHEN and CDR2 as SYDVKM. The CDR3 DNA reads as TGTGCCAGCAGTTTATCGGCTAGCGGGAGTTACGAGCAGTACTTC. It encodes CASSLSASGSYEQYF.

The CDR3 is CASSLEGGNGYTF. CDR3 coding DNA: TGCGCCAGCAGCTTGGAAGGAGGCAATGGCTACACCTTC. The J gene is TRBJ1-2, the V gene TRBV5-1; D is unresolved. Deletions cut 0 bases from V and 6 bases from J, with 9 bases between. CDR3 length: 13 amino acids. Germline CDR1 SGHRS, CDR2 YFSETQ. Filled out from reference TRBV5-1 and TRBJ1-2, the complete variable domain reads KAGVTQTPRYLIKTRGQQVTLSCSPISGHRSVSWYQQTPGQGLQFLFEYFSETQRNKGNFPGRFSGRQFSNSRSEMNVSTLELGDSALYLCASSLEGGNGYTFGSGTRLTVV.

The V call is TRBV28, the J call TRBJ2-3; D may be TRBD1 (6 bases). Germline CDR1 reads MDHEN; CDR2 reads SYDVKM. The CDR3 spans 14 residues. Between the trimmed V and J ends, which lost 2 bases and 5 bases, there was a span of 11 bases. The CDR3 bases are TGTGCCAGCAGTTTAGGGGCAGGGGTAGATACGCAGTATTTT. This encodes CASSLGAGVDTQYF. Looking up the rest from reference TRBV28 and TRBJ2-3 gives the full variable domain: DVKVTQSSRYLVKRTGEKVFLECVQDMDHENMFWYRQDPGLGLRLIYFSYDVKMKEKGDIPEGYSVSREKKERFSLILESASTNQTSMYLCASSLGAGVDTQYFGPGTRLTVL.

The rearrangement joins TRBV7-9 to TRBJ2-3; D is tentatively TRBD1 or TRBD2 (5 bases each). The CDR3 loop spans 13 amino acids. Between the trimmed V and J ends, which lost 1 base and 8 bases, there was a span of 10 bases. Germline loops: CDR1 SEHNR, CDR2 FQNEAQ (reference sequence). The CDR3 loop is CASSLGSGGTQYF. CDR3 coding DNA: TGTGCCAGCAGCTTAGGCAGTGGGGGTACGCAGTATTTT. The whole variable domain, filled in from reference TRBV7-9 and TRBJ2-3, reads DTGVSQNPRHKITKRGQNVTFRCDPISEHNRLYWYRQTLGQGPEFLTYFQNEAQLEKSRLLSDRFSAERPKGSFSTLEIQRTEQGDSAMYLCASSLGSGGTQYFGPGTRLTVL.

J is TRBJ2-3 and V is TRBV5-1; 7 bases are shared with TRBD2. The CDR3 has 17 residues. Losses at the gene ends were 0 bases for V and 0 bases for J; bases not matched to a gene: 7. Germline V lookup: CDR1 SGHRS, CDR2 YFSETQ. The CDR3 region has the DNA TGCGCCAGCAGCTTGGTCTCTAGCGGCACTAGCACAGATACGCAGTATTTT. The encoded protein is CASSLVSSGTSTDTQYF.

This chain joins TRBV5-1 and TRBJ2-1; weak D call: TRBD1 (6 bases). Germline-derived CDR1 and CDR2 are SGHRS and YFSETQ. This CDR3 has 16 amino acids. The ends were cut back, 4 bases at V and 2 bases at J, with 16 bases in the middle. CDR3: CASSHDRYRPYNEQFF. CDR3 nucleotide sequence: TGCGCCAGCAGCCATGACAGGTACCGTCCCTACAATGAGCAGTTCTTC.

V and J are TRBV27 and TRBJ2-1; D may be TRBD1 (6 bases). V was pared by 5 bases and J by 6 bases, with 14 bases between. The CDR3 has 14 amino acids. CDR1 is MNHEY, CDR2 SMNVEV, per germline (reference sequence). CDR3 DNA sequence: TGTGCCAGCAGTGCCCACAAGGGGGTCAATGAGCAGTTCTTC. As protein: CASSAHKGVNEQFF.

This clone was detected a few times. The chain joins TRBV30 to TRBJ2-3, with TRBD2 matching 10 bases. The CDR3 is 15 residues long. Trimming at V came to 3 bases and at J to 2 bases, leaving 5 bases not matched to a gene. In germline, CDR1 is GTSNPN, CDR2 SVGIG (reference sequence). CDR3 DNA: TGTGCCTGGAGCACCGGACTAGCGGACACAGATACGCAGTATTTT. This encodes CAWSTGLADTDTQYF.

V usage is TRBV5-1 and J usage is TRBJ1-1; D call uncertain. The V end was cut by 1 base, the J end by 4 bases, with 8 bases between. The germline V gene has CDR1 SGHRS and CDR2 YFSETQ. There are 13 residues in the CDR3. CDR3 coding DNA: TGCGCCAGCAGCTTGATACGGGGCACTGAAGCTTTCTTT. The encoded protein is CASSLIRGTEAFF.

The chain links TRBV28 to TRBJ2-1, with TRBD2 matching over 9 bases. Germline CDR1 is MDHEN and CDR2 is SYDVKM. This CDR3 region has 16 residues. With V trimmed by 6 bases and J by 0 bases, 6 bases remained unmatched. In DNA form, the CDR3 reads TGTGCCAGCAGCGTTCTAGCGGGGAGCTCCTACAATGAGCAGTTCTTC. Protein: CASSVLAGSSYNEQFF.

V is TRBV19 and J is TRBJ1-4; D is undetermined. This CDR3 region has 18 residues. Germline V lookup: CDR1 LNHDA, CDR2 SQIVND (reference sequence). The V end was cut by 6 bases, the J end by 0 bases, with 20 bases between. CDR3 region: CASSGIGIGGATNEKLFF. CDR3 DNA sequence: TGTGCCAGTAGCGGTATAGGGATCGGCGGAGCAACTAATGAAAAACTGTTTTTT. Complete variable domain (other parts from reference TRBV19 and TRBJ1-4): DGGITQSPKYLFRKEGQNVTLSCEQNLNHDAMYWYRQDPGQGLRLIYYSQIVNDFQKGDIAEGYSVSREKKESFPLTVTSAQKNPTAFYLCASSGIGIGGATNEKLFFGSGTQLSVL.

The rearrangement links TRBV28 to TRBJ2-7; perhaps TRBD1 as D (5 bases). CDR1 and CDR2 from the germline V gene are MDHEN and SYDVKM. The ends were cut back, 2 bases at V and 2 bases at J, with 7 bases in the middle. The CDR3 runs 13 residues. This CDR3 is CASSLSRAYEQYF. As DNA, the CDR3 is TGTGCCAGCAGTTTAAGCAGGGCCTACGAGCAGTACTTC.

The chain carries TRBV5-1 and TRBJ2-2, with 7 bases lining up with TRBD1. CDR1 and CDR2 from the germline V gene are SGHRS and YFSETQ. The V segment lost 5 bases and the J segment 4 bases; nucleotides outside the gene matches: 11. The CDR3 is 16 amino acids. The CDR3 DNA follows: TGCGCCAGCAGTTCGAGACAGGGAAGGGTCACCGGGGAGCTGTTTTTT. This codes for CASSSRQGRVTGELFF.

V gene TRBV28 combines with J gene TRBJ1-2, with D perhaps TRBD1 (5 bases). Germline V gene data show CDR1 as MDHEN and CDR2 as SYDVKM. The CDR3 runs 14 residues. The V and J ends lost 8 bases and 4 bases respectively, with 17 bases between them. CDR3 sequence: CASGPPGGIYGYTF. The CDR3, as DNA: TGTGCCAGCGGCCCCCCTGGGGGGATCTATGGCTACACCTTC.

Only a few counts were recorded for this clone. This chain connects TRBV5-1 to TRBJ1-4; 7 bases fit TRBD1. The CDR3 runs to 13 residues. Germline values: CDR1 SGHRS, CDR2 YFSETQ. Germline trimming cut 4 bases from V and 11 bases from J; bases unmatched to any gene: 8. The DNA for the CDR3 is TGCGCCAGCAGCGTGACAGGGACATCCAAACTGTTTTTT. Translation: CASSVTGTSKLFF.

This chain joins TRBV28 and TRBJ2-7; maybe TRBD2 (6 bases). Germline assignment: CDR1 MDHEN and CDR2 SYDVKM. Trimming pared 2 bases from V and 0 bases from J, leaving 11 bases between. The CDR3 has 15 amino acids. CDR3 coding DNA: TGTGCCAGCAGTTTACGGGGGACCGCCTCCTACGAGCAGTACTTC. Translating gives CASSLRGTASYEQYF.

This chain joins TRBV28 and TRBJ1-4; 9 nucleotides line up with TRBD1. The germline gives CDR1 MDHEN, CDR2 SYDVKM. V was pared by 4 bases and J by 9 bases, with 9 bases of the junction left unmatched. The CDR3 has 15 amino acids. CDR3 in amino acids: CASSSPGQGDKKLFF. CDR3 nucleotides: TGTGCCAGCAGTTCACCGGGACAGGGAGATAAAAAACTGTTTTTT.

The rearrangement links TRBV10-2 to TRBJ2-3; 7 bases line up with TRBD2. J gave up 10 bases and V 1 base, and 5 bases lay outside the gene matches. This CDR3 is 13 amino acids long. Germline-derived CDR1 and CDR2 are WSHSY and SAAADI. DNA of the CDR3: TGCGCCAGCAGTGAGTGGGAGGGTGGATCGCAGTATTTT. Translation gives CASSEWEGGSQYF.

J is TRBJ2-1 and V is TRBV5-1; tentative D call: TRBD1 (5 bases). Trimming removed 0 bases at V and 12 bases at J, with 10 bases between. CDR3 length: 12 residues. CDR1 is SGHRS, CDR2 YFSETQ, per germline. The CDR3 protein is CASSLEGERQFF. CDR3 in DNA: TGCGCCAGCAGCTTGGAAGGGGAACGGCAGTTCTTC.

V and J are TRBV6-1 and TRBJ2-7, with D perhaps matching TRBD1 or TRBD2 (5 bases each). The V end was cut by 4 bases, the J end by 4 bases, with 11 bases between. Per germline, CDR1 MNHNS and CDR2 SASEGT. The CDR3 loop spans 13 amino acids. The DNA of the CDR3 is TGTGCCAGCAGTGCGGGACCTAATTACGAGCAGTACTTC. It translates to CASSAGPNYEQYF.

J is TRBJ2-7 and V is TRBV28; 8 positions agree with TRBD1. V lost 5 bases, J lost 0 bases, and 6 bases stayed unmatched. The CDR3 covers 15 residues. Germline V gene sequence: CDR1 MDHEN, CDR2 SYDVKM. As DNA, the CDR3 is TGTGCCAGCAGTGGACAGGGTCTGGGCTCCTACGAGCAGTACTTC. This translates into CASSGQGLGSYEQYF.

V gene TRBV6-1 combines with J gene TRBJ2-7; the match to TRBD2 covers 9 bases. Looked up from germline, CDR1 is MNHNS and CDR2 is SASEGT. The CDR3 length is 14 residues. Losses at the gene ends were 4 bases for V and 2 bases for J; bases not matched to a gene: 3. CDR3 sequence reads: CASSGLAGPYEQYF. The CDR3 nucleotides read TGTGCCAGCAGTGGGCTAGCGGGGCCCTACGAGCAGTACTTC.

The gene calls are TRBV28 and TRBJ2-7; D is uncertain. Germline V gene sequence: CDR1 MDHEN, CDR2 SYDVKM. V lost 3 bases, J lost 4 bases, and 16 bases lay in between. CDR3 size: 15 residues. CDR3 protein: CASSFGQEGKYEQYF. CDR3 DNA: TGTGCCAGCAGTTTTGGCCAGGAAGGAAAATACGAGCAGTACTTC.

The chain couples TRBV11-1 to TRBJ2-6, with 12 bases fitting TRBD1. CDR3 length: 18 residues. Germline assignment: CDR1 SGHAT and CDR2 FQDESV (reference sequence). V was clipped by 4 bases and J by 2 bases; unmatched bases: 6. The CDR3 is CASSSGQGASTGANVLTF. The DNA of the CDR3 is TGTGCCAGCAGCTCGGGACAGGGGGCTTCAACTGGGGCCAACGTCCTGACTTTC.

This sequence joins TRBV6-6 and TRBJ2-5; tentatively, D is TRBD1 (7 bases). The V end lost 5 bases, the J end lost 5 bases, and 12 bases lay between the germline ends. Germline V gene data show CDR1 as MNHNY and CDR2 as SVGAGI (reference sequence). This CDR3 is 13 amino acids long. CDR3 DNA sequence: TGTGCCAGCAGTCCCAGGGGGGTGGAGACCCAGTACTTC. Amino acid sequence: CASSPRGVETQYF.

The V gene is TRBV11-2, the J gene TRBJ1-6; TRBD1 aligns across 8 bases. Per germline, CDR1 SGHAT and CDR2 FQNNGV. The V segment lost 5 bases and the J segment 5 bases; nucleotides outside the gene matches: 8. The CDR3 covers 16 residues. The CDR3 DNA reads as TGTGCCAGCAGCCCGGGGGACAGGACCCATAATTCACCCCTCCACTTT. Its protein is CASSPGDRTHNSPLHF.

This chain links TRBV19 with TRBJ2-1, with D maybe TRBD2 (6 bases). This CDR3 has 13 residues. The germline V gene has CDR1 LNHDA and CDR2 SQIVND (reference sequence). Trimming left V 4 bases short and J 11 bases short, with 15 bases between. The CDR3 region has the DNA TGTGCCAGTAGTACCGTCCCTGGGGGGAAGCAGTTCTTC. This translates into CASSTVPGGKQFF.

The chain employs TRBV7-8 and TRBJ2-2; D is uncertain. Germline CDR1 reads SGHVS; CDR2 reads FQNEAQ. Trimming cost V 5 bases and J 6 bases, with 7 bases left between them. CDR3 length: 12 residues. DNA of the CDR3: TGTGCCAGCAGCCGCTCCGCCGGGGAGCTGTTTTTT. This codes for CASSRSAGELFF.